The 21 T cell receptor beta chains presented below share a single source sample, sequenced in a study of memory CD4+ T cells and cytomegalovirus serostatus. The sort gate was single viable CD3+CD4+CD8-CD45RO+ cells for memory CD4+ T cells. The assay was immunoSEQ multiplex PCR, and TCRdb's table has in-frame clones only and misses some. The sample has under 100,000 clones, over 80% seen once. What was sequenced was memory CD4+ T cells from blood. The receptors stem from an adult in good health and CMV-seronegative.

The chain carries TRBV7-9 and TRBJ2-1; the match to TRBD2 covers 7 bases. The V segment lost 1 base and the J segment 4 bases; nucleotides outside the gene matches: 7. The CDR3 extends over 16 amino acids. The germline V gene encodes CDR1 SEHNR and CDR2 FQNEAQ (reference sequence). CDR3 sequence: CASSLVGGGGYNEQFF. DNA of the CDR3: TGTGCCAGCAGCTTAGTAGGCGGGGGAGGGTACAATGAGCAGTTCTTC.

On this clone: Other DNA sequences in the sample encode the same CDR3. The V gene is TRBV5-1, the J gene TRBJ1-2; TRBD1 agrees at 7 bases. The CDR3 runs to 14 residues. Germline assignment: CDR1 SGHRS and CDR2 YFSETQ. Trimming removed 0 bases from V and 8 bases from J; junction bases left unmatched: 7. The CDR3 sequence is CASSLGQGVQGYTF. CDR3 DNA: TGCGCCAGCAGCTTGGGCCAGGGGGTTCAGGGCTACACCTTC.

CDR3 loop: CASSRGAGAGDEQFF. In nucleotides, the CDR3 is TGTGCCAGCAGCCGGGGTGCAGGGGCAGGGGATGAGCAGTTCTTC. V and J are TRBV5-5 and TRBJ2-1; D may be TRBD1 (6 bases). The CDR3 sequence is 15 residues long. Germline V gives CDR1 SGHKS, CDR2 YYEKEE (reference sequence). Trimming shortened V by 4 bases and J by 8 bases, and 19 bases separated the two germline ends.

The chain is built from TRBV7-2 and TRBJ2-1; D is possibly TRBD1 or TRBD2 (5 bases each). Germline V gives CDR1 SGHTA, CDR2 FQGNSA. V was clipped by 7 bases and J by 8 bases, with 21 bases between them. The CDR3 is made up of 15 amino acids. The CDR3 DNA sequence: TGTGCCAGCACCCCCTTGGTTCTCCGGGGCGATGAGCAGTTCTTC. Amino acid sequence: CASTPLVLRGDEQFF. The full variable domain, with the rest looked up from reference TRBV7-2 and TRBJ2-1, is GAGVSQSPSNKVTEKGKDVELRCDPISGHTALYWYRQSLGQGLEFLIYFQGNSAPDKSGLPSDRFSAERTGGSVSTLTIQRTQQEDSAVYLCASTPLVLRGDEQFFGPGTRLTVL.

This CDR3 is CASSEVGTLYEQYF. CDR3 DNA sequence: TGTGCCAGCAGTGAAGTGGGGACGCTTTACGAGCAGTACTTC. This rearrangement joins TRBV6-1 to TRBJ2-7; D tentatively fits TRBD1 or TRBD2 (5 bases each). Trimming shortened V by 1 base and J by 4 bases, and 11 bases separated the two germline ends. CDR3 length: 14 amino acids. From germline, CDR1 is MNHNS and CDR2 SASEGT.

The chain carries TRBV18 and TRBJ1-6, with D possibly being TRBD1 (6 bases). Trimming cost V 2 bases and J 8 bases, with 10 bases left between them. Germline V lookup: CDR1 KGHSH, CDR2 LQKENI. CDR3 length: 14 residues. In nucleotides, the CDR3 is TGTGCCAGCTCACCAACAGGGACGGATTCACCCCTCCACTTT. Protein: CASSPTGTDSPLHF.

V and J are TRBV15 and TRBJ2-2; TRBD1 matches at 11 bases. Per the germline V gene, CDR1 is LNHNV and CDR2 is YYDKDF (reference sequence). The CDR3 length is 18 residues. V was clipped by 2 bases and J by 5 bases; unmatched bases: 10. Written as DNA, the CDR3 is TGTGCCACCAGCAGAACTTCCGGGACAGGGGGACGAACCGGGGAGCTGTTTTTT. Residues: CATSRTSGTGGRTGELFF.

CDR3 loop: CASSPDRLREQYF. The CDR3, as DNA: TGTGCCAGCAGCCCAGACAGGTTACGAGAGCAGTACTTC. This chain links TRBV5-6 with TRBJ2-7, with a weak D call TRBD1 (6 bases). Germline CDR1 and CDR2: SGHDT and YYEEEE. The CDR3 is 13 residues long. V lost 4 bases, J lost 7 bases, and 15 bases lay in between. Filled out from reference TRBV5-6 and TRBJ2-7, the complete variable domain reads DAGVTQSPTHLIKTRGQQVTLRCSPKSGHDTVSWYQQALGQGPQFIFQYYEEEERQRGNFPDRFSGHQFPNYSSELNVNALLLGDSALYLCASSPDRLREQYFGPGTRLTVT.

The chain carries TRBV25-1 and TRBJ2-3; D not certain. Trimming left V 6 bases short and J 9 bases short, with 10 bases between. CDR1 is MGHDK and CDR2 is SYGVNS in the germline V gene. The CDR3 is 11 amino acids. CDR3 residues: CASRTLRTQYF. For the CDR3, the DNA is TGTGCCAGCAGAACCCTGCGGACGCAGTATTTT.

J is TRBJ2-1 and V is TRBV7-3; 7 nucleotides line up with TRBD2. J lost 6 bases, V lost 1 base, and 9 bases had no gene match. The germline gives CDR1 SGHTA, CDR2 FQGTGA. This CDR3 has 16 amino acids. The CDR3 is CASSLNSGGTGNEQFF. CDR3 coding DNA: TGTGCCAGCAGCTTAAACTCGGGGGGAACGGGCAATGAGCAGTTCTTC.

This clone was counted a few times. The chain carries TRBV7-6 and TRBJ1-1; D remains ambiguous. Germline CDR1 SGHVS, CDR2 FNYEAQ. This CDR3 is 14 amino acids long. V was pared by 4 bases and J by 4 bases, with 13 bases between. In DNA form, the CDR3 reads TGTGCCAGCAGCTCCGCCACGGTTGGCACTGAAGCTTTCTTT. It specifies CASSSATVGTEAFF.

The chain joins TRBV11-2 to TRBJ1-1, with D hard to call. The CDR3 has 14 residues. V was trimmed by 5 bases and J by 1 base, leaving 11 bases between them. The germline gives CDR1 SGHAT, CDR2 FQNNGV. Here the CDR3 reads CASSPNSGNTEAFF. CDR3 nucleotide sequence: TGTGCCAGCAGCCCGAATTCCGGGAACACTGAAGCTTTCTTT.

The gene calls are TRBV11-2 and TRBJ2-2; no clear D. V lost 2 bases and J 4 bases, leaving 11 bases between the germline ends. The CDR3 has 15 residues. Germline CDR1 is SGHAT and CDR2 is FQNNGV. The CDR3 loop reads CASSLLRVLTGELFF. CDR3 in DNA: TGTGCCAGCAGCTTATTACGGGTCCTCACCGGGGAGCTGTTTTTT.

This rearrangement joins TRBV30 to TRBJ1-1, with no clear D. Looked up from germline, CDR1 is GTSNPN and CDR2 is SVGIG (reference sequence). The CDR3 loop spans 14 amino acids. Deletions cut 5 bases from V and 0 bases from J, with 13 bases between. The DNA for the CDR3 is TGTGCCTGGGGGCAGGACGGCATGAACACTGAAGCTTTCTTT. Its translation is CAWGQDGMNTEAFF.

Concerning this clone: This sample includes further DNA sequences coding for the same CDR3. The chain couples TRBV20-1 to TRBJ1-4; D not resolved. Germline V CDR1 and CDR2: DFQATT, SNEGSKA (reference sequence). The CDR3 runs 10 residues. Trimming took 5 bases from V and 3 from J, leaving 1 base between them. Here the CDR3 DNA reads TGCAGTGCTTCTAATGAAAAACTGTTTTTT. It is translated as CSASNEKLFF.

This clone was picked up one time. The rearrangement uses TRBV30 and TRBJ2-5; the match to TRBD2 covers 8 bases. The CDR3 has 14 amino acids. Germline V gene sequence: CDR1 GTSNPN, CDR2 SVGIG (reference sequence). J lost 7 bases, V lost 3 bases, and 10 bases had no gene match. The CDR3 DNA is TGTGCCTGGAGGGACGGGGGGGCCCGGCGGACCCAGTACTTC. The encoded protein is CAWRDGGARRTQYF.

This chain joins TRBV14 and TRBJ2-1; tentatively, D is TRBD1 or TRBD2 (5 bases each). Per germline, CDR1 SGHDN and CDR2 FVKESK. Trimming cost V 1 base and J 7 bases, with 11 bases left between them. The CDR3 totals 14 residues. CDR3 nucleotides: TGTGCCAGCAGCCAAGTCGGGACGAGGAATGAGCAGTTCTTC. Amino acid sequence: CASSQVGTRNEQFF.

This chain joins TRBV19 and TRBJ2-3; D is uncertain. This CDR3 has 16 residues. Germline lookup yields CDR1 LNHDA and CDR2 SQIVND (reference sequence). Trimming stripped 3 bases from V and 0 bases from J, with 13 bases between. The CDR3 coding sequence is TGTGCCAGTAGTATCTCGGCGGATTCTAGCACAGATACGCAGTATTTT. Protein: CASSISADSSTDTQYF.

This chain uses TRBV7-2 with TRBJ2-7; D tentatively fits TRBD1 or TRBD2 (6 bases each). V lost 5 bases and J 2 bases, leaving 13 bases between the germline ends. Germline V gene lookup returns CDR1 SGHTA and CDR2 FQGNSA. This CDR3 is built from 14 residues. CDR3 in DNA: TGTGCCAGCAGCCCCGCGGGACATGCCTACGAGCAGTACTTC. Protein product: CASSPAGHAYEQYF.

The chain employs TRBV6-1 and TRBJ2-7; D unresolved. V dropped 6 bases and J dropped 0 bases, with 3 bases sitting between them. In germline, CDR1 is MNHNS, CDR2 SASEGT. This CDR3 region has 11 residues. The CDR3 here is CASSHSYEQYF. In DNA form, the CDR3 reads TGTGCCAGCAGCCACTCCTACGAGCAGTACTTC.

Only a few counts were recorded for this clone. The chain recombines TRBV9 with TRBJ1-2; no clear D. Germline V lookup: CDR1 SGDLS, CDR2 YYNGEE. The germline V and J ends were trimmed by 0 bases and 7 bases, with 13 bases remaining between them. This CDR3 spans 14 amino acids. The CDR3 here is CASSVDLGLGGYTF. CDR3 sequence (DNA): TGTGCCAGCAGCGTAGATCTGGGATTAGGTGGCTACACCTTC.